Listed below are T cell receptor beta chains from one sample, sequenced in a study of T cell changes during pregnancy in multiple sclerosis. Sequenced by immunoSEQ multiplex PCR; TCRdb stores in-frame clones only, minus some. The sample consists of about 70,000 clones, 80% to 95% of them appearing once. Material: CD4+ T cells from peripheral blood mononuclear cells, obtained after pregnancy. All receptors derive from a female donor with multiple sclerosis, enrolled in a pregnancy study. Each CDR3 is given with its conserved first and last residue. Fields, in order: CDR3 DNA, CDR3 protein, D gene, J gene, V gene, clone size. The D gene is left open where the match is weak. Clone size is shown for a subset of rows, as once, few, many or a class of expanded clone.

cdr3_nt: TGTGCCATCAGTGGGATTGGGGGGGAAGGCACAGATACGCAGTATTTT; cdr3_aa: CAISGIGGEGTDTQYF; d_call: TRBD2; j_call: TRBJ2-3; v_call: TRBV10-3; clone_size: -
cdr3_nt: TGTGCCAGTAGTAGAAGAATTAGCGGGGGGACAGATACGCAGTATTTT; cdr3_aa: CASSRRISGGTDTQYF; d_call: TRBD2; j_call: TRBJ2-3; v_call: TRBV19; clone_size: -
cdr3_nt: TGTGCCAGCACCGCCACCGGGACAGGGAACACTGAAGCTTTCTTT; cdr3_aa: CASTATGTGNTEAFF; d_call: TRBD1; j_call: TRBJ1-1; v_call: TRBV7-9; clone_size: -
cdr3_nt: TGCGCCAGCAGTGAGTCATGGGACAGGGATGGAAACACCATATATTTT; cdr3_aa: CASSESWDRDGNTIYF; d_call: TRBD1; j_call: TRBJ1-3; v_call: TRBV10-2; clone_size: -
cdr3_nt: TGTGCCAGCAGCGCCATCAACGGGGGTTCCGGGACCCAGTACTTC; cdr3_aa: CASSAINGGSGTQYF; d_call: -; j_call: TRBJ2-5; v_call: TRBV9; clone_size: -
cdr3_nt: TGTGCCAGCTCTGTGGGGGGGCCGCCCACAGATACGCAGTATTTT; cdr3_aa: CASSVGGPPTDTQYF; d_call: -; j_call: TRBJ2-3; v_call: TRBV19; clone_size: -
cdr3_nt: TGTGCCAGCAGCGACCGGGACAGGGGTAATTCACCCCTCCACTTT; cdr3_aa: CASSDRDRGNSPLHF; d_call: TRBD1; j_call: TRBJ1-6; v_call: TRBV7-2; clone_size: -
cdr3_nt: TGTGCTAGTGGTTTGGTACAGGTCGGCACGAACACCGGGGAGCTGTTTTTT; cdr3_aa: CASGLVQVGTNTGELFF; d_call: -; j_call: TRBJ2-2; v_call: TRBV12-5; clone_size: -
cdr3_nt: TGTGCCAGCAACCAACTAGCGGGGAACACCGGGGAGCTGTTTTTT; cdr3_aa: CASNQLAGNTGELFF; d_call: TRBD2; j_call: TRBJ2-2; v_call: TRBV28; clone_size: many
cdr3_nt: TGCGCCAGCAGCTTGGAGGTCGTGGGAGGCTCCTACAATGAGCAGTTCTTC; cdr3_aa: CASSLEVVGGSYNEQFF; d_call: -; j_call: TRBJ2-1; v_call: TRBV5-1; clone_size: -
cdr3_nt: TGCGCCAGCAGCCAAGATCGCGCGGGTGGGCAGGGGGGATACGGCTACACCTTC; cdr3_aa: CASSQDRAGGQGGYGYTF; d_call: TRBD1; j_call: TRBJ1-2; v_call: TRBV4-1; clone_size: -
cdr3_nt: TGTGCCAGCAGCTTAAGTCGGACAGGGCGAGGAAACACCATATATTTT; cdr3_aa: CASSLSRTGRGNTIYF; d_call: TRBD1; j_call: TRBJ1-3; v_call: TRBV7-3; clone_size: -
cdr3_nt: TGTGCCAGCAGTATTGACAGGGGGCGTGGGGGCCAAGAGACCCAGTACTTC; cdr3_aa: CASSIDRGRGGQETQYF; d_call: TRBD1; j_call: TRBJ2-5; v_call: TRBV28; clone_size: -
cdr3_nt: TGTGCCACCAGCAGAGAGGCTAGCGGGAGAATCAAGACCTACGAGCAGTACTTC; cdr3_aa: CATSREASGRIKTYEQYF; d_call: TRBD2; j_call: TRBJ2-7; v_call: TRBV15; clone_size: -
cdr3_nt: TGTGCCAGCAGTCCCGGCGGCGTATCTGGCTACACCTTC; cdr3_aa: CASSPGGVSGYTF; d_call: -; j_call: TRBJ1-2; v_call: TRBV27; clone_size: -
cdr3_nt: TGTGCCAGCAGTTATGATCCCCCGCGGGGCTACACCTTC; cdr3_aa: CASSYDPPRGYTF; d_call: -; j_call: TRBJ1-2; v_call: TRBV6-6; clone_size: -
cdr3_nt: TGTGCCAGCAGAGGGGCGGGAAACACTGAAGCTTTCTTT; cdr3_aa: CASRGAGNTEAFF; d_call: -; j_call: TRBJ1-1; v_call: TRBV28; clone_size: -
cdr3_nt: TGTGCCAGCGTTATAGAGAGCAATCAGCCCCAGCATTTT; cdr3_aa: CASVIESNQPQHF; d_call: -; j_call: TRBJ1-5; v_call: TRBV2; clone_size: once
cdr3_nt: TGTGCCGCCAGGGCGATAGGAGCTTTCTTT; cdr3_aa: CAARAIGAFF; d_call: -; j_call: TRBJ1-1; v_call: TRBV30; clone_size: few
cdr3_nt: TGCGCCAGCAGCTTAGGAGCGGGAGGCGGTGAGCAGTTCTTC; cdr3_aa: CASSLGAGGGEQFF; d_call: TRBD2; j_call: TRBJ2-1; v_call: TRBV5-1; clone_size: -
cdr3_nt: TGTGCCAGCAGCCGGAGTCGTGGGCGACAGGGACAAGAGACCCAGTACTTC; cdr3_aa: CASSRSRGRQGQETQYF; d_call: TRBD1; j_call: TRBJ2-5; v_call: TRBV7-6; clone_size: -
cdr3_nt: TGTGCCTGGAACGGAGGGACAGGCACAGATACGCAGTATTTT; cdr3_aa: CAWNGGTGTDTQYF; d_call: -; j_call: TRBJ2-3; v_call: TRBV30; clone_size: -
cdr3_nt: TGTGCCAGCAGCGCCCGGGACGGCCGAATAACTAGCGGGATCTGGGCAGGGAACATTCAGTACTTC; cdr3_aa: CASSARDGRITSGIWAGNIQYF; d_call: TRBD2; j_call: TRBJ2-4; v_call: TRBV9; clone_size: -
cdr3_nt: TGTGCCAGCTCACCACGTCCGCATTCGGGGGTTCGAGGGGGAAACACCATATATTTT; cdr3_aa: CASSPRPHSGVRGGNTIYF; d_call: -; j_call: TRBJ1-3; v_call: TRBV18; clone_size: -
cdr3_nt: TGTGCCAGCAGAGGCCGGGCTAGCGGGGCCCACAATGAGCAGTTCTTC; cdr3_aa: CASRGRASGAHNEQFF; d_call: TRBD2; j_call: TRBJ2-1; v_call: TRBV27; clone_size: -
cdr3_nt: TGTGCCAGCAGTCTCGGACAGGGGTACGGCGAGCAGTACTTC; cdr3_aa: CASSLGQGYGEQYF; d_call: TRBD1; j_call: TRBJ2-7; v_call: TRBV2; clone_size: -
cdr3_nt: TGTGCCAGCAGCTATACAGGGTTAACCTACGAGCAGTACTTC; cdr3_aa: CASSYTGLTYEQYF; d_call: -; j_call: TRBJ2-7; v_call: TRBV5-5; clone_size: -
cdr3_nt: TGTGCCAGCAGCTTAGCAGGGGCAGATGGCTACACCTTC; cdr3_aa: CASSLAGADGYTF; d_call: -; j_call: TRBJ1-2; v_call: TRBV7-9; clone_size: -
cdr3_nt: TGCGCCAGCAGGTTTGGCTCAGGTTTATACGAGCAGTACTTC; cdr3_aa: CASRFGSGLYEQYF; d_call: -; j_call: TRBJ2-7; v_call: TRBV5-1; clone_size: -